Listed below are T cell receptor beta chains from one sample, sequenced in a study of shared clonotypes between healthy human individuals. The data were produced by immunoSEQ multiplex PCR, yet TCRdb's version contains in-frame clones alone and is incomplete. The repertoire holds millions of clones, with about 95% as singletons. The sample comprised naive CD8+ T cells sorted from blood. The origin of the receptors is a man younger than 35 in good health. Both conserved end residues are part of each CDR3. D genes are given only for firm matches. Only part of the rows carry a size: once, few, many, or a class if the clone is expanded.

TRBJ1-5 | TRBV19 | NA | NA | TGTGCCAGTAGTATCCTGGCGGGACAGCCCCAGCATTTT | CASSILAGQPQHF
TRBJ2-1 | TRBV6-5 | NA | TRBD2 | TGTGCCAGCAGTTACTTGCGGGAGGGGGGTGAGCAGTTCTTC | CASSYLREGGEQFF
TRBJ2-7 | TRBV25-1 | once | TRBD2 | TGTGCCAGCAGTGAAGGCGGGGGCTCCTACGAGCAGTACTTC | CASSEGGGSYEQYF
TRBJ2-7 | TRBV19 | NA | NA | TGTGCCAGTAGTCTGACGGAGTTCCACGAGCAGTACTTC | CASSLTEFHEQYF
TRBJ2-1 | TRBV2 | once | TRBD1 | TGTGCCAGCAGTGAGACAGGGGGCTACAATGAGCAGTTCTTC | CASSETGGYNEQFF
TRBJ2-7 | TRBV7-3 | NA | TRBD2 | TGTGCCAGCAGCTTTAGCGGGGAAAGCTCCTACGAGCAGTACTTC | CASSFSGESSYEQYF
TRBJ2-5 | TRBV27 | NA | TRBD2 | TGTGCCAGCAGTTATATTTCGGCGGGAGGAGGGCTCGAGACCCAGTACTTC | CASSYISAGGGLETQYF
TRBJ2-1 | TRBV27 | once | NA | TGTGCCAGCAGTCCCCCGGGGGCAGGAGGTAACGATGAGCAGTTCTTC | CASSPPGAGGNDEQFF
TRBJ1-1 | TRBV19 | NA | NA | TGTGCCAGTAGTATGGCGGCAGGGATGAACACTGAAGCTTTCTTT | CASSMAAGMNTEAFF
TRBJ2-2 | TRBV19 | NA | NA | TGTGCCAGTAGTATTGGGGATTCCTTCTTGGCCGGGGAGCTGTTTTTT | CASSIGDSFLAGELFF
TRBJ1-1 | TRBV4-3 | once | NA | TGCGCCAGCAGCCAAGATCCGGGTCTAGGGGGAAACACTGAAGCTTTCTTT | CASSQDPGLGGNTEAFF
TRBJ1-1 | TRBV9 | NA | NA | TGTGCCAGCAGCGTAGTTGCAGGGAACACTGAAGCTTTCTTT | CASSVVAGNTEAFF
TRBJ2-7 | TRBV10-3 | NA | NA | TGTGCCATCAGTGGAATTTCCTACGAGCAGTACTTC | CAISGISYEQYF
TRBJ2-7 | TRBV5-6 | NA | NA | TGTGCCAGCAGCACCGGGAGCGAGCAGTACTTC | CASSTGSEQYF
TRBJ1-1 | TRBV7-9 | NA | NA | TGTGCCAGCAGCTTAGGGAGCGCTGAAGCTTTCTTT | CASSLGSAEAFF
TRBJ2-5 | TRBV9 | NA | TRBD2 | TGTGCCAGCAGCGAGGTCCGGGGGGGACAAGAGACCCAGTACTTC | CASSEVRGGQETQYF
TRBJ1-5 | TRBV30 | NA | TRBD1 | TGTGCCTGGAGTGTACGGGAAGGGGGCGTTCAGCCCCAGCATTTT | CAWSVREGGVQPQHF
TRBJ1-2 | TRBV7-9 | NA | NA | TGTGCCAGCAGCTTCGGGGAGTCTAACTATGGCTACACCTTC | CASSFGESNYGYTF
TRBJ2-7 | TRBV27 | NA | TRBD1 | TGTGCCAGCAGTTTCTCAGGGGGCCAACGCTACGAGCAGTACTTC | CASSFSGGQRYEQYF
TRBJ2-7 | TRBV4-1 | NA | TRBD2 | TGCGCCAGCAGCCGGACTTCTAGCGGCCCCTCCTACGAGCAGTACTTC | CASSRTSSGPSYEQYF
TRBJ1-2 | TRBV4-1 | NA | TRBD1 | TGCGCCAGCAGCCAAGAAGAAGGGTCAAGGACAGGGAATGGCTACACCTTC | CASSQEEGSRTGNGYTF
TRBJ1-6 | TRBV25-1 | few | NA | TGTGCCAGCGGGGAATCACCCCTCCACTTT | CASGESPLHF
TRBJ2-1 | TRBV11-2 | NA | TRBD2 | TGTGCCAGCAGCTTACGCCTAGCGGGGGGGCCGAGAAATGAGCAGTTCTTC | CASSLRLAGGPRNEQFF
TRBJ2-1 | TRBV27 | NA | NA | TGTGCCAGCAGTTTATCTTCCAATGAGCAGTTCTTC | CASSLSSNEQFF
TRBJ2-7 | TRBV7-9 | NA | NA | TGTGCCAGCTCCAACGGGCGGCTCGGGGAGCAGTACTTC | CASSNGRLGEQYF
TRBJ2-7 | TRBV4-3 | once | NA | TGCGCCAGCAGCCAAGATGGAATCGTAAGGGGAGACTACGAGCAGTACTTC | CASSQDGIVRGDYEQYF
TRBJ2-1 | TRBV6-5 | NA | NA | TGTGCCAGCAGCACTAGCTCCTACAATGAGCAGTTCTTC | CASSTSSYNEQFF